This record looks at one T cell receptor beta chain sequence and its context. This record belongs to a study of blood T cell repertoires in COVID-19. Study overall: Acute and convalescent COVID-19 samples came from the United States, Italy and Spain. PBMCs, B-cell-depleted T cells, or T cells were the source of the cDNA or gDNA that made up the material.

The authors' processing: Reference gene primer amplification in the assay estimated nucleated cell counts. Assay used: immunoSEQ multiplex PCR; TCRdb lists only in-frame clones, some missing. V and J calls and clone size are as listed in that table; D and trimming were resolved from the DNA. The repertoire holds about 81,000 clones, with about 83% as singletons. The germline CDR1 and CDR2 sequences are LNHDA and SQIVND (reference sequence). V lost 7 bases, J lost 7 bases, and 6 bases stayed unmatched. This CDR3 is built from 12 residues. Sequencing was carried out using peripheral blood. This TCR was sampled from a human donor in a cohort sampled during active COVID-19. J is TRBJ1-1 and V is TRBV19; TRBD1 aligns across 7 bases. CDR3 coding DNA: TGTGCCAGTAACAACAGGGGAAATGAAGCTTTCTTT. It yields the protein CASNNRGNEAFF.